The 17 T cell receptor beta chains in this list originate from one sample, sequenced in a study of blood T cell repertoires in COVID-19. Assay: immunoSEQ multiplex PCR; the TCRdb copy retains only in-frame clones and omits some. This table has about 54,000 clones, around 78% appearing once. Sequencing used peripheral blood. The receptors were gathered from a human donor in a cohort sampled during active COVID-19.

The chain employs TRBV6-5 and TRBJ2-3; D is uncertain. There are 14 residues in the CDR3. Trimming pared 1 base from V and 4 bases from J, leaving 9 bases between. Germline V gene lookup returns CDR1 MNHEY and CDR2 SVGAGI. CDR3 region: CASSYYRSADTQYF. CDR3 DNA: TGTGCCAGCAGTTACTATAGGAGTGCAGATACGCAGTATTTT.

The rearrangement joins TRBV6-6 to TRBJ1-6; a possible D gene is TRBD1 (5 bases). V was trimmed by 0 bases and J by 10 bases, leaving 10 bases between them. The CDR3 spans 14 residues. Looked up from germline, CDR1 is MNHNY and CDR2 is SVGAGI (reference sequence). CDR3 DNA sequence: TGTGCCAGCAGTTACTCAGGGGAAGGGTCACCCCTCCACTTT. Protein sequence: CASSYSGEGSPLHF.

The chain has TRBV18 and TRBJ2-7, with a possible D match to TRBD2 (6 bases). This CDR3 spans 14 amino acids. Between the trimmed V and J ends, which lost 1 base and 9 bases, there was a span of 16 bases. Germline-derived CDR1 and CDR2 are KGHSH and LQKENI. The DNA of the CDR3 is TGTGCCAGCTCACCACTCCGGGAGACCACAAGGCAGTACTTC. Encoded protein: CASSPLRETTRQYF.

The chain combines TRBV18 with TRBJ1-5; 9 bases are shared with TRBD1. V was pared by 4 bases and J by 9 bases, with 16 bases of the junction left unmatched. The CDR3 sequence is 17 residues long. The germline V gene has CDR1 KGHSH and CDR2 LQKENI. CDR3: CASSRDSPGQGSGPQHF. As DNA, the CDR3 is TGTGCCAGCTCACGCGACTCACCCGGACAGGGGTCAGGGCCCCAGCATTTT.

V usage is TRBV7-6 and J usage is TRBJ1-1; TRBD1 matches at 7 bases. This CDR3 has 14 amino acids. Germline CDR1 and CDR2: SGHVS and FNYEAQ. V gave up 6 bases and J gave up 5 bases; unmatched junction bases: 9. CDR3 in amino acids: CASSQTEQGTEAFF. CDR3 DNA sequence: TGTGCCAGCAGTCAAACCGAACAGGGGACTGAAGCTTTCTTT. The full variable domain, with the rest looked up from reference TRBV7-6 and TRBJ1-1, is GAGVSQSPRYKVTKRGQDVALRCDPISGHVSLYWYRQALGQGPEFLTYFNYEAQQDKSGLPNDRFSAERPEGSISTLTIQRTEQRDSAMYRCASSQTEQGTEAFFGQGTRLTVV.

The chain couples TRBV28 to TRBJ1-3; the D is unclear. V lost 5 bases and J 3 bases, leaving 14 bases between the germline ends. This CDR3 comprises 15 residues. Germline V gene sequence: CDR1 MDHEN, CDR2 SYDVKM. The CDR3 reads CASSPARLGGNTIYF. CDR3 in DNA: TGTGCCAGCAGTCCAGCGAGGTTAGGTGGAAACACCATATATTTT.

CDR3 region: CASSLRGFYQPQHF. The CDR3 DNA follows: TGTGCCAGCAGCTTGCGGGGTTTCTATCAGCCCCAGCATTTT. The J gene is TRBJ1-5, the V gene TRBV13; no firm D call. V was trimmed by 3 bases and J by 5 bases, leaving 11 bases between them. CDR1 is PRHDT and CDR2 is FYEKMQ in the germline V gene (reference sequence). The CDR3 consists of 14 residues.

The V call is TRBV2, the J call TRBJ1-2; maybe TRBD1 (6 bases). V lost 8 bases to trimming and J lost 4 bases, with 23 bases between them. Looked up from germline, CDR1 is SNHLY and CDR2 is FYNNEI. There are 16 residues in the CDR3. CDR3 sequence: CASSLGVAGVGYGYTF. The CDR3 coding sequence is TGTGCCAGCTCTCTTGGGGTGGCAGGGGTGGGCTATGGCTACACCTTC.

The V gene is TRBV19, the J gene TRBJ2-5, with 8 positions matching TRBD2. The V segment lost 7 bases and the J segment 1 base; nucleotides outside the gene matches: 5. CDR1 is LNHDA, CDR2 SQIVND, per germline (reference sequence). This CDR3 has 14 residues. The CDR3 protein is CASNYGGAQETQYF. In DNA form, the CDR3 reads TGTGCCAGTAACTACGGGGGGGCCCAAGAGACCCAGTACTTC.

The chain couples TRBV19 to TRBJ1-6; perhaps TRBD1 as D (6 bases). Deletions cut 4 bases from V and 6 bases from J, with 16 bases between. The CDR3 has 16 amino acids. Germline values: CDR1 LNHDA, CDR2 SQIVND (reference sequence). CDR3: CASSTTHRVSNSPLHF. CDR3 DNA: TGTGCCAGTAGTACGACCCACAGGGTCAGTAATTCACCCCTCCACTTT.

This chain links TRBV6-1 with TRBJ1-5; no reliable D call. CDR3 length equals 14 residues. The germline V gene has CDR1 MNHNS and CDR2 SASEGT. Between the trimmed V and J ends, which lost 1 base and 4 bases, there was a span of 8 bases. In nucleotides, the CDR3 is TGTGCCAGCAGTGAAGGGAGGCTGAATCAGCCCCAGCATTTT. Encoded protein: CASSEGRLNQPQHF.

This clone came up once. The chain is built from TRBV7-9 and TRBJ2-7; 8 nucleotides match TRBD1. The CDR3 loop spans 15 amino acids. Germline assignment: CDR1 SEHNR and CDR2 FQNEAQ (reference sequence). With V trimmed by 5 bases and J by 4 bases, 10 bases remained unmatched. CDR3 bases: TGTGCCAGCAGCCACGGGGCGCAGGGGGCGTACGAGCAGTACTTC. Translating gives CASSHGAQGAYEQYF. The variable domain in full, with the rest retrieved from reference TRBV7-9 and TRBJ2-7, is DTGVSQNPRHKITKRGQNVTFRCDPISEHNRLYWYRQTLGQGPEFLTYFQNEAQLEKSRLLSDRFSAERPKGSFSTLEIQRTEQGDSAMYLCASSHGAQGAYEQYFGPGTRLTVT.

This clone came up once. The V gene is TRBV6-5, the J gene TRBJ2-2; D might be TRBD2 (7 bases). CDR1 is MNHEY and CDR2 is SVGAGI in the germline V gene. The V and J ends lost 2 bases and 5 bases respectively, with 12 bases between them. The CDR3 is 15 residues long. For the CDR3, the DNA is TGTGCCAGCAGTTACGGGGGGGGCGGTACCGGGGAGCTGTTTTTT. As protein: CASSYGGGGTGELFF.

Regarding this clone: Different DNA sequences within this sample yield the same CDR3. For the CDR3, the DNA is TGTGCCAGCAGTTACTCTGGGGGCATCTATGGCTACACCTTC. Protein sequence: CASSYSGGIYGYTF. The chain couples TRBV6-5 to TRBJ1-2; TRBD1 is a possible D gene (6 bases). The CDR3 has 14 amino acids. The germline V gene encodes CDR1 MNHEY and CDR2 SVGAGI. Trimming removed 0 bases from V and 4 bases from J, with 9 bases in between.

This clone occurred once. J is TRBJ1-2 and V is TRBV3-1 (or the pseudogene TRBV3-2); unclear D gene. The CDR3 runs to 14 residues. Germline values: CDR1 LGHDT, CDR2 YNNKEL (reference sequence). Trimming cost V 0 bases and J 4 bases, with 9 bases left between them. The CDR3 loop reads CASSQDSLIYGYTF. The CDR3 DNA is TGTGCCAGCAGCCAAGACAGTTTAATCTATGGCTACACCTTC.

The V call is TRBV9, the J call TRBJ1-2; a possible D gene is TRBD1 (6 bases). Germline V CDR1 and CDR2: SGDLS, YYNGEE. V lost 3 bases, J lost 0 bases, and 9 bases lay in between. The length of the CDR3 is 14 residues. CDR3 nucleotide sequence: TGTGCCAGCAGCGAACAGGGAGCTAACTATGGCTACACCTTC. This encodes CASSEQGANYGYTF.

The CDR3 loop is CASSPQGQLGTGELFF. The CDR3 DNA reads as TGCGCCAGCAGCCCCCAGGGACAGCTTGGCACCGGGGAGCTGTTTTTT. The chain links TRBV4-3 to TRBJ2-2; 7 nucleotides align to TRBD1. Trimming at V came to 4 bases and at J to 4 bases, leaving 9 bases not matched to a gene. The CDR3 is 16 amino acids. Germline CDR1 and CDR2: LGHNA and YSLEER.